The T cell receptor (beta chain) described here comes from a study of T cells in localized non-small cell lung cancer. Study findings and constraints: Elevated blood T cell density was associated with longer overall survival. Only one tumor region went through sequencing, so heterogeneity may still be there. Adjacent lung tissue had a median about 50 of the top 100 clones found in the tumor. In uninvolved adjacent lung, T cell clonality reached its highest value, exceeding tumor.

Data came from immunoSEQ multiplex PCR; TCRdb stores just in-frame clones and leaves some out. Here the sample spans 20,000 to 25,000 clones, 92% being singletons. To note about this clone: No antigen is known for it. In the same sample, other DNA sequences code for this CDR3.

The sequencing here drew on peripheral blood, taken before any cancer treatment. The origin of this receptor is a woman aged 40-69 years with stage I lung adenocarcinoma.

CDR3 coding DNA: TGTGCCAGCAGCCCCGGGACAGGGTATGGCTACACCTTC. Translation: CASSPGTGYGYTF. The V and J genes are TRBV11-2 and TRBJ1-2; 9 bases map to TRBD1. Looked up from germline, CDR1 is SGHAT and CDR2 is FQNNGV. This CDR3 comprises 13 residues. With V trimmed by 5 bases and J by 5 bases, 3 bases remained unmatched. Filled out from reference TRBV11-2 and TRBJ1-2, the complete variable domain reads EAGVAQSPRYKIIEKRQSVAFWCNPISGHATLYWYQQILGQGPKLLIQFQNNGVVDDSQLPKDRFSAERLKGVDSTLKIQPAKLEDSAVYLCASSPGTGYGYTFGSGTRLTVV.